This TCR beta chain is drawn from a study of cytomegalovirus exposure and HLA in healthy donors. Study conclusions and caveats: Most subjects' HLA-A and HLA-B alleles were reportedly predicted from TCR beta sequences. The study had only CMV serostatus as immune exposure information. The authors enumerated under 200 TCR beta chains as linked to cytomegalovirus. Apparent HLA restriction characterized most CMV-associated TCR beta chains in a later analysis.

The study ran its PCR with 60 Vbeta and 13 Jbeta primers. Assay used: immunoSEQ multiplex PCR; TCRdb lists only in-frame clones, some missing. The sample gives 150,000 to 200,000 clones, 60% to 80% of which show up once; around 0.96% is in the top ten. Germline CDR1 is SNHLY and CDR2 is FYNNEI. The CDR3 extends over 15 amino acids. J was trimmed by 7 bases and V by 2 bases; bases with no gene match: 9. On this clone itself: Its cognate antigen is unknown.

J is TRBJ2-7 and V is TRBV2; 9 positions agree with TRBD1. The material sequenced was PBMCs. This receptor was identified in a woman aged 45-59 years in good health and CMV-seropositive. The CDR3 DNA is TGTGCCAGCAGTGAATCGACAGGGGGATTTGGGGAGCAGTACTTC. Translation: CASSESTGGFGEQYF.